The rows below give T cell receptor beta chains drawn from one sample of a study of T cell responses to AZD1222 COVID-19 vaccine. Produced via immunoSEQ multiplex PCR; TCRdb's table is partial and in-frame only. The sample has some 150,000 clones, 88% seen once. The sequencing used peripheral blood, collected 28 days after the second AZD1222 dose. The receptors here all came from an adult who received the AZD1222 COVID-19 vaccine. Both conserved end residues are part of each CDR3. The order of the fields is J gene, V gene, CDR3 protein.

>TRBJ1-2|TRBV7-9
CASSSSPRQAGYTF
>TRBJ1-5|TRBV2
CASSGGDGQPQHF
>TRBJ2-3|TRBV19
CASSSTVQGGTQYF
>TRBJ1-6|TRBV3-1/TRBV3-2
CASSQVESPLHF
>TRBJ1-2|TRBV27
CASSSPSRQQPSYTF
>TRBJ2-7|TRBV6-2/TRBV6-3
CASSTPGPLLLEQYF
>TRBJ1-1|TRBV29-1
CSIKVNSNTEAFF
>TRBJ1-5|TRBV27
CASRPGSGPYGWHF
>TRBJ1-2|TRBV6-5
CASSYSPHGAEGYTF
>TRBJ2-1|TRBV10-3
CAIDGQGWNEQFF
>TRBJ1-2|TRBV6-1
CASSEGSNYGYTF
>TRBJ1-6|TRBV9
CASSRTGGESPLHF
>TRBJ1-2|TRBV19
CASSPGQDYGYTF
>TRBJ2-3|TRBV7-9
CASSLEGDSTDTQYF
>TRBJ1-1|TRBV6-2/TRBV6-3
CASSYLQGRAGQAFF
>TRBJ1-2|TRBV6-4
CASRTQGVTGGYTF
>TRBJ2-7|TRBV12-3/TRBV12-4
CASSFFSHEQYF
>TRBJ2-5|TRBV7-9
CASSRQTSGGAETQYF
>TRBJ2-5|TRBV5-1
CASSPTGFLETQYF
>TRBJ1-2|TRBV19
CASSKLQDIYGYTF
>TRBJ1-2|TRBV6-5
CASSLGDGYYGYTF
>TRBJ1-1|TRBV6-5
CASMGGPNTEAFF
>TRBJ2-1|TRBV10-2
CASSESGNPYNEQFF
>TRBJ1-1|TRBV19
CASSIRTEKAFF
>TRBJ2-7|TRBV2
CASRLTYEQYF
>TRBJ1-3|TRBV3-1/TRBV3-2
CASSQRTGNTIYF
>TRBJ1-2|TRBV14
CASSQVWANYGYTF
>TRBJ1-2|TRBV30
CAWSGGLGGLYGYTF
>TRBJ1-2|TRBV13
CASSLGQGPYTF